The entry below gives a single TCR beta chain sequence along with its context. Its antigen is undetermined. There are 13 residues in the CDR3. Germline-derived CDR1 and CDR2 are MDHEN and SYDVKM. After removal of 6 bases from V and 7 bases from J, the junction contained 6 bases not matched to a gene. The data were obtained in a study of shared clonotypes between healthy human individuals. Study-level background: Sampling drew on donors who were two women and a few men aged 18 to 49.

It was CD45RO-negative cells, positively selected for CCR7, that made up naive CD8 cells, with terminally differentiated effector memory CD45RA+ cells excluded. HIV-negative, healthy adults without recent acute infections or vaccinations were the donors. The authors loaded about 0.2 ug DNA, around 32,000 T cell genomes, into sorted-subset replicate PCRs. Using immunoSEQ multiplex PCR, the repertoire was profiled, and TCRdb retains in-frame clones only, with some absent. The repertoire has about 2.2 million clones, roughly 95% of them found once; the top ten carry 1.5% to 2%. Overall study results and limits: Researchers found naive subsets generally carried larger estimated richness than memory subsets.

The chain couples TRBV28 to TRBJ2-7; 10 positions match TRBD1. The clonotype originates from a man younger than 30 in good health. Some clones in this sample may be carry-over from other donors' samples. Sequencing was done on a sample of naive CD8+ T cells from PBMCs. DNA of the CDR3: TGTGCCAGCAGGGGGACAGGGGATTGGGAGCAGTACTTC. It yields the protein CASRGTGDWEQYF. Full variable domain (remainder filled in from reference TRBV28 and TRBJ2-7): DVKVTQSSRYLVKRTGEKVFLECVQDMDHENMFWYRQDPGLGLRLIYFSYDVKMKEKGDIPEGYSVSREKKERFSLILESASTNQTSMYLCASRGTGDWEQYFGPGTRLTVT.